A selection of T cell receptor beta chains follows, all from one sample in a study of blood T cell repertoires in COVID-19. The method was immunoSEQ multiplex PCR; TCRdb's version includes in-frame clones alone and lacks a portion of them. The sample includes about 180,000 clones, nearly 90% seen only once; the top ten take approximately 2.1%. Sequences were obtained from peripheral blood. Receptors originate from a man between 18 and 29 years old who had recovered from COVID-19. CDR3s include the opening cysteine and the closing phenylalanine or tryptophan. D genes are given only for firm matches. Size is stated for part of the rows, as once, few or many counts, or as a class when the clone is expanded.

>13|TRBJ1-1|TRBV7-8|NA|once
CASSFSLGAEAFF
TGTGCCAGCAGCTTTAGTCTAGGGGCCGAAGCTTTCTTT
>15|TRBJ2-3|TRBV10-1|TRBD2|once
CASSRLAGGPDTQYF
TGCGCCAGCAGCCGACTAGCGGGAGGGCCAGATACGCAGTATTTT
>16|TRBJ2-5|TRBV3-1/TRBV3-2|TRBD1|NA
CASSQAPTGGLETQYF
TGTGCCAGCAGCCAAGCGCCTACAGGGGGCCTTGAGACCCAGTACTTC
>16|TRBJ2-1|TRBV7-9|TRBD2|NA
CASKGWAGGAYNEQFF
TGTGCCAGCAAAGGATGGGCGGGAGGGGCGTACAATGAGCAGTTCTTC
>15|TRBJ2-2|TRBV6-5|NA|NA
CASSGRLDFTGELFF
TGTGCCAGCTCCGGGCGACTAGACTTCACCGGGGAGCTGTTTTTT
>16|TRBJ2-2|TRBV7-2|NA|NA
CASSPYPGIHTGELFF
TGTGCCAGCAGCCCGTACCCCGGGATTCACACCGGGGAGCTGTTTTTT
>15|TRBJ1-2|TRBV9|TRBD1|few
CASSVGQGAYYGYTF
TGTGCCAGCAGCGTAGGACAGGGGGCGTACTATGGCTACACCTTC
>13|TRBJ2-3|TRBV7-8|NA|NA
CASSGRRSDTQYF
TGTGCCAGCAGCGGACGGAGGTCAGATACGCAGTATTTT
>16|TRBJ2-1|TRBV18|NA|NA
CASSPALQGAGNEQFF
TGTGCCAGCTCACCAGCCCTACAGGGTGCTGGGAATGAGCAGTTCTTC
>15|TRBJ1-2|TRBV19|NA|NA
CASSMKRTTNYGYTF
TGTGCCAGTAGTATGAAAAGGACAACCAACTATGGCTACACCTTC
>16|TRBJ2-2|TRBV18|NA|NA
CASSPPNPVAAGELFF
TGTGCCAGCTCACCACCGAACCCGGTGGCGGCCGGGGAGCTGTTTTTT
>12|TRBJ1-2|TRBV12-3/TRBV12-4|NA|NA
CASRVPGYGYTF
TGTGCCAGCAGGGTCCCGGGCTATGGCTACACCTTC
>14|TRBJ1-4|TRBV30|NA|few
CAWSVIGGNEKLFF
TGTGCCTGGAGTGTAATAGGGGGTAATGAAAAACTGTTTTTT
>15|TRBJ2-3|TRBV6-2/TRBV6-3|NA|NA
CASSYQKLVADTQYF
TGTGCCAGCAGTTACCAGAAGCTAGTAGCAGATACGCAGTATTTT
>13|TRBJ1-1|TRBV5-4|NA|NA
CASSFSPNTEAFF
TGTGCCAGCAGCTTTTCTCCTAACACTGAAGCTTTCTTT
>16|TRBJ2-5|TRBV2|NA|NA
CASSEGRGTLQETQYF
TGTGCCAGCAGTGAAGGGCGGGGAACCCTTCAAGAGACCCAGTACTTC
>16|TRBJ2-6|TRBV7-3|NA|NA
CASSLGPIPGANVLTF
TGTGCCAGCAGCCTGGGGCCAATCCCTGGGGCCAACGTCCTGACTTTC
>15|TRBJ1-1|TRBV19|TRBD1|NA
CASSPRDRANTEAFF
TGTGCCAGTAGTCCGAGGGACAGGGCGAACACTGAAGCTTTCTTT
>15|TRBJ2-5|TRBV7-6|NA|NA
CASSPFGINQETQYF
TGTGCCAGCAGCCCGTTCGGGATCAACCAAGAGACCCAGTACTTC
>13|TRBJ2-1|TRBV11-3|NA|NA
CASSLGSGREQFF
TGTGCCAGCAGCTTGGGTAGCGGCAGGGAGCAGTTCTTC
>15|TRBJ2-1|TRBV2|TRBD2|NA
CASSALAGFSNEQFF
TGTGCCAGCAGTGCGCTAGCGGGATTCTCCAATGAGCAGTTCTTC
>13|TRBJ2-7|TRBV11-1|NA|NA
CASSTGLTYEQYF
TGTGCCAGCAGCACGGGATTAACCTACGAGCAGTACTTC
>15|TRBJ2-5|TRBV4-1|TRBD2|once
CASSPQREGLKTQYF
TGCGCCAGCAGCCCCCAGCGGGAGGGCCTCAAGACCCAGTACTTC
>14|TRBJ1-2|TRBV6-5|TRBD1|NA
CASSYSGQGVGYTF
TGTGCCAGCAGTTACTCGGGACAGGGTGTGGGCTACACCTTC
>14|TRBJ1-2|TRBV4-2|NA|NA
CASSQDFRVWGYTF
TGTGCCAGCAGCCAAGATTTCCGAGTGTGGGGCTACACCTTC
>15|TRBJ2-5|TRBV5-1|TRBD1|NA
CASSSGQGYQETQYF
TGCGCCAGCAGTTCCGGACAGGGGTACCAAGAGACCCAGTACTTC
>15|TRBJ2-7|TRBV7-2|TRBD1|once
CATALGQGATYEQYF
TGTGCCACCGCATTGGGACAGGGAGCCACCTACGAGCAGTACTTC
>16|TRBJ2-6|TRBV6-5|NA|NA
CASSSPDFSGANVLTF
TGTGCCAGCAGTTCCCCGGACTTCTCTGGGGCCAACGTCCTGACTTTC
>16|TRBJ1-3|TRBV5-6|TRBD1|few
CASSGGQGSSGNTIYF
TGTGCCAGCAGCGGAGGACAGGGAAGCTCTGGAAACACCATATATTTT
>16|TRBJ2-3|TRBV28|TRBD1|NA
CASSFPGQGSTDTQYF
TGTGCCAGCAGTTTCCCGGGACAGGGGAGCACAGATACGCAGTATTTT
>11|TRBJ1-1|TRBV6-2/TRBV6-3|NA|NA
CASSYAGTPFF
TGTGCCAGCAGTTACGCTGGGACACCTTTCTTT
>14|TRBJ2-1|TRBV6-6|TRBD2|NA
CASWGGSSYNEQFF
TGTGCCAGCTGGGGGGGAAGCTCCTACAATGAGCAGTTCTTC